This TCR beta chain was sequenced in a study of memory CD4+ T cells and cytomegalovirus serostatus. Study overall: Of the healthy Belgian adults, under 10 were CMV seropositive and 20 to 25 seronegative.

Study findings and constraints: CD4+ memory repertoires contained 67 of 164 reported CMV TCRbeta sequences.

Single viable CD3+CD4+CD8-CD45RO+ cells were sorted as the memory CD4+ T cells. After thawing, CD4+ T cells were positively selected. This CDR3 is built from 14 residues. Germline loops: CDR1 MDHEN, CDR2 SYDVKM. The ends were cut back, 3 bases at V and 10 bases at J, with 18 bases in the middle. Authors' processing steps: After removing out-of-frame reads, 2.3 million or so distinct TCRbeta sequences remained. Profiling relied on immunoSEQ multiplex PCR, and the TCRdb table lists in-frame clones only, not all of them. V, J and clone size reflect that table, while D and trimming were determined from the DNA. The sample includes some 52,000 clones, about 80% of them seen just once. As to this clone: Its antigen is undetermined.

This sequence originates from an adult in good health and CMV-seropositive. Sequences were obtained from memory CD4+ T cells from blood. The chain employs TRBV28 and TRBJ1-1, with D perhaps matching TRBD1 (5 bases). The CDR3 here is CASSLNQGWSGAFF. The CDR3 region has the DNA TGTGCCAGCAGTTTGAACCAGGGATGGAGTGGAGCTTTCTTT.